This entry lists 17 T cell receptor beta chains sequenced from one sample in a study of blood T cell repertoires in COVID-19 (dated by TCRdb to about 2020). The library was obtained by the immunoSEQ multiplex PCR assay. In TCRdb, the immuneACCESS table is reduced to in-frame sequences with V and J assigned. These tables do not hold every clone; where another copy was compared, an unresolved V gene accounts for under half, and the others remain unexplained. A total of tens of thousands of clones appear in this sample, around 78% of them only once. The top ten clonotypes cover approximately 10% of the sample. Sequencing used peripheral blood. The receptors derive from a human donor in a cohort sampled during active COVID-19.

The chain has TRBV11-2 and TRBJ2-1; D possibly corresponds to TRBD1 (6 bases). V lost 2 bases and J lost 5, with 13 bases in between. The CDR3 covers 15 residues. Germline V gene data show CDR1 as SGHAT and CDR2 as FQNNGV. CDR3 loop: CASSLFGQTDNEQFF. The CDR3 DNA follows: TGTGCCAGCAGCTTATTTGGACAGACAGACAATGAGCAGTTCTTC.

The chain is built from TRBV7-6 and TRBJ2-2; 10 bases agree with TRBD1. Germline values: CDR1 SGHVS, CDR2 FNYEAQ. The CDR3 consists of 16 residues. Trimming took 5 bases from V and 0 from J; bases not matched to a gene: 3. CDR3 amino acids: CASSIGTGANTGELFF. DNA for the CDR3: TGTGCCAGCAGCATCGGGACAGGGGCGAACACCGGGGAGCTGTTTTTT.

This clone was recorded once. For the CDR3, the DNA is TGCGCCAGCAGCTTGGGCGTTACTAGCGGGAGGGAGACCCAGTACTTC. This codes for CASSLGVTSGRETQYF. The V gene is TRBV5-1, the J gene TRBJ2-5; 12 bases line up with TRBD2. Germline lookup yields CDR1 SGHRS and CDR2 YFSETQ. V trimming: 0 bases; J trimming: 5 bases; junction bases outside the gene matches: 5. The CDR3 runs 16 residues. Supplemented by reference TRBV5-1 and TRBJ2-5, the full variable domain reads KAGVTQTPRYLIKTRGQQVTLSCSPISGHRSVSWYQQTPGQGLQFLFEYFSETQRNKGNFPGRFSGRQFSNSRSEMNVSTLELGDSALYLCASSLGVTSGRETQYFGPGTRLLVL.

The chain links TRBV30 to TRBJ1-3, with D hard to call. The CDR3 is made up of 14 amino acids. Trimming shortened V by 4 bases and J by 0 bases, and 10 bases separated the two germline ends. Germline CDR1 and CDR2: GTSNPN and SVGIG (reference sequence). The CDR3 bases are TGTGCCTGGAATCCGGGGAGCTCTGGAAACACCATATATTTT. It encodes CAWNPGSSGNTIYF.

This clone was seen a few times. This chain links TRBV28 with TRBJ1-2, with D possibly matching TRBD1 (5 bases). This CDR3 contains 14 residues. V lost 2 bases and J lost 4, with 11 bases in between. Per the germline V gene, CDR1 is MDHEN and CDR2 is SYDVKM. DNA for the CDR3: TGTGCCAGCAGTTTAGGCGGGGGGGTCTATGGCTACACCTTC. Protein sequence: CASSLGGGVYGYTF.

The genes are TRBV19 and TRBJ1-6, with D tentatively TRBD1 (5 bases). Trimming removed 4 bases from V and 4 bases from J, with 11 bases in between. The germline V gene has CDR1 LNHDA and CDR2 SQIVND (reference sequence). The CDR3 sequence is 15 residues long. The CDR3: CASSNGRTYNSPLHF. The CDR3, as DNA: TGTGCCAGTAGTAATGGCAGGACATATAATTCACCCCTCCACTTT.

This clone was observed a handful of times. This chain uses TRBV7-2 with TRBJ1-2; perhaps TRBD1 as D (5 bases). This CDR3 has 15 amino acids. Germline V gene lookup returns CDR1 SGHTA and CDR2 FQGNSA. V dropped 5 bases and J dropped 4 bases, with 17 bases sitting between them. CDR3 region: CASSPDSPGSYGYTF. The CDR3, as DNA: TGTGCCAGCAGCCCAGACAGTCCAGGTAGCTATGGCTACACCTTC.

The chain uses TRBV7-2 and TRBJ1-1, with TRBD1 matching over 10 bases. The V segment lost 4 bases and the J segment 5 bases; nucleotides outside the gene matches: 4. The CDR3 contains 14 residues. Looked up from germline, CDR1 is SGHTA and CDR2 is FQGNSA. The CDR3 bases are TGTGCCAGCAGCTGGAAGGGACAGGGGACTGAAGCTTTCTTT. Its protein product is CASSWKGQGTEAFF.

This clone turned up a few times. The chain has TRBV4-2 and TRBJ2-6, with a weak D call TRBD1 (6 bases). Between the trimmed V and J ends, which lost 4 bases and 0 bases, there was a span of 13 bases. Per germline, CDR1 LGHNA and CDR2 YNFKEQ. This CDR3 spans 17 amino acids. Here the CDR3 reads CASSPGYRDSGANVLTF. CDR3 DNA: TGTGCCAGCAGCCCAGGTTACAGGGACTCTGGGGCCAACGTCCTGACTTTC.

This sequence joins TRBV11-2 and TRBJ2-7; weak D call: TRBD2 (7 bases). Trimming removed 3 bases from V and 0 bases from J, with 12 bases in between. This CDR3 has 15 residues. CDR1 and CDR2 (germline): SGHAT, FQNNGV. The CDR3 region is CASSFLGGVSYEQYF. The CDR3, as DNA: TGTGCCAGCAGCTTCCTAGGGGGGGTCTCCTACGAGCAGTACTTC.

The rearrangement links TRBV6-1 to TRBJ1-5; 7 bases agree with TRBD1. V lost 1 base, J lost 7 bases, and 4 bases stayed unmatched. Looked up from germline, CDR1 is MNHNS and CDR2 is SASEGT. CDR3 size: 14 residues. The CDR3 nucleotides are TGTGCCAGCAGTGAAGGACAGGGATGGCAGCCCCAGCATTTT. Its translation: CASSEGQGWQPQHF.

The chain recombines TRBV30 with TRBJ1-2; 9 bases align to TRBD1. Germline V gene sequence: CDR1 GTSNPN, CDR2 SVGIG (reference sequence). V shed 2 bases and J 5 bases; nucleotides not matched to a gene: 3. The CDR3 loop spans 13 amino acids. The chain's CDR3 is CAWSLGQGYGYTF. The CDR3 DNA reads TGTGCCTGGAGTTTGGGACAGGGATATGGCTACACCTTC. The whole variable domain, remainder taken from reference TRBV30 and TRBJ1-2, is SQTIHQWPATLVQPVGSPLSLECTVEGTSNPNLYWYRQAAGRGLQLLFYSVGIGQISSEVPQNLSASRPQDRQFILSSKKLLLSDSGFYLCAWSLGQGYGYTFGSGTRLTVV.

The V gene is TRBV19, the J gene TRBJ2-7; TRBD1 aligns across 8 bases. Germline lookup yields CDR1 LNHDA and CDR2 SQIVND (reference sequence). V trimming: 5 bases; J trimming: 0 bases; junction bases outside the gene matches: 3. The length of the CDR3 is 14 residues. This CDR3 reads CASSFGQGSYEQYF. As DNA, the CDR3 is TGTGCCAGTAGTTTCGGACAGGGCTCCTACGAGCAGTACTTC.

The V and J genes are TRBV23-1 and TRBJ2-1; 9 nucleotides match TRBD1. TRBV23-1 qualifies as an ORF whose function is uncertain. With 4 bases clipped from V and 7 bases from J, the junction kept 2 bases outside the gene matches. The CDR3 length is 13 residues. The CDR3, as DNA: TGCGCCAGCAGTCCGACAGGGGGGAATGAGCAGTTCTTC. Translating it yields CASSPTGGNEQFF.

The rearrangement links TRBV6-2 or TRBV6-3 to TRBJ2-7; D not resolved. There are 11 residues in the CDR3. Germline CDR1 MNHEY, CDR2 SVGEGT. V was cut by 4 bases and J by 3 bases, with 4 bases left in between. CDR3 in amino acids: CASSSHYEQYF. The CDR3 nucleotides read TGTGCCAGCAGTTCCCACTACGAGCAGTACTTC.

The rearrangement links TRBV4-1 to TRBJ1-6, with a tentative D call TRBD1 (5 bases). Germline V gives CDR1 MGHRA, CDR2 YSYEKL. This CDR3 has 14 residues. Trimming cost V 4 bases and J 8 bases, with 12 bases left between them. The CDR3 spells CASSPFAGDSPLHF. Written as DNA, the CDR3 is TGCGCCAGCAGCCCGTTTGCGGGGGATTCACCCCTCCACTTT.

The table lists this clone with a count of one. V and J are TRBV25-1 and TRBJ1-4; 8 bases align to TRBD1. In germline, CDR1 is MGHDK, CDR2 SYGVNS. The CDR3 extends over 13 amino acids. V trimming: 6 bases; J trimming: 6 bases; junction bases outside the gene matches: 3. In DNA, the CDR3 is TGTGCCAGCAGACAGGGGGTTGATGAAAAACTGTTTTTT. Translation gives CASRQGVDEKLFF.